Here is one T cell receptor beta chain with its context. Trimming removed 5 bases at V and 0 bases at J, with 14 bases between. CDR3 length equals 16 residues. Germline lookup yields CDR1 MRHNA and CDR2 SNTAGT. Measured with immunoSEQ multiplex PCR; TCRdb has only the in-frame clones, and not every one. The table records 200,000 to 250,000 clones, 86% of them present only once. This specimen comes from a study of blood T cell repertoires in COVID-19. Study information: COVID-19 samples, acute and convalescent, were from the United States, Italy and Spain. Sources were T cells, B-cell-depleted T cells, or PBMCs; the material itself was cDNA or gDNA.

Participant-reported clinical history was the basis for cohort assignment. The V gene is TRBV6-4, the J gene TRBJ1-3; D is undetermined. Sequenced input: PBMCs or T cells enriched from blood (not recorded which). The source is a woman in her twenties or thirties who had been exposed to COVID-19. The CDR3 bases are TGTGCCAGCAGTCCTCCCCAGGTGTTCTCTGGAAACACCATATATTTT. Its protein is CASSPPQVFSGNTIYF.